Here is one T cell receptor beta chain with its context. This entry belongs to a study of radiation and T cells in renal cell carcinoma. This table comes from immunoSEQ multiplex PCR, and its TCRdb copy is limited to in-frame clones, with some not included. The data contain 120,000 or so clones, 75% to 90% of them singletons. The CDR3 runs 13 residues. Trimming cost V 5 bases and J 5 bases, with 12 bases left between them. The germline V gene has CDR1 SEHNR and CDR2 FQNEAQ (reference sequence). Described time point: blood 2 weeks post-SBRT. Treatment meaning: 15 Gy SBRT to primary tumor, nephrectomy 4 weeks later.

The V gene is TRBV7-9, the J gene TRBJ1-1; D is perhaps TRBD1 (5 bases). The sample here was blood, taken from a patient whose treatment included radiotherapy and nephrectomy. The receptor was isolated from a woman aged 55-70 years with renal cell carcinoma. CDR3 coding DNA: TGTGCCAGCAGCGAACAGGCTACAACTGAAGCTTTCTTT. This gives the protein CASSEQATTEAFF.